This TCR beta chain was observed in a study of CD8+ T cells in alopecia areata. As for the study in general: Tofacitinib administration to treated patients was oral, at 5 to 10 mg twice daily.

Treatment here: oral pan-JAK inhibitor, 5-10 mg twice daily. It was from alopecia areata patients that lesional scalp punch biopsies and peripheral blood were collected. Germline V gene data show CDR1 as KGHSH and CDR2 as LQKENI. CDR3 size: 15 residues. The ends lost 3 bases at V and 3 bases at J; junction bases unmatched: 5. As the sequencing template, cDNA was produced by extracting RNA and reverse transcribing it. Sequencing was performed with immunoSEQ multiplex PCR; in TCRdb, only in-frame clones are kept and a portion is missing. The sample lists roughly 220,000 clones, around two fifths occurring once.

The sample was CD4+ T cells sorted from blood, taken at approximately week 31, from a patient treated with tofacitinib. V and J are TRBV18 and TRBJ2-7, with 10 nucleotides matching TRBD1. The receptor's source is a human donor with alopecia areata. The CDR3 sequence: CASSPEGQGIYEQYF. DNA of the CDR3: TGTGCCAGCTCACCGGAGGGACAGGGGATCTACGAGCAGTACTTC. Drawing the rest from reference TRBV18 and TRBJ2-7, the complete variable domain is NAGVMQNPRHLVRRRGQEARLRCSPMKGHSHVYWYRQLPEEGLKFMVYLQKENIIDESGMPKERFSAEFPKEGPSILRIQQVVRGDSAAYFCASSPEGQGIYEQYFGPGTRLTVT.